This is a list of T cell receptor beta chains from one sample in a study of CXCR3-negative and CXCR3-positive naive CD8 T cells. Following a re-call of the 5' RACE reads, TCRdb has one entry per CDR3 protein and lacks DNA. In total, the table holds approximately 98,000 distinct CDR3 sequences. The sequenced material came from naive CXCR3+ CD8+ T cells from blood. Source of these receptors: a human donor in good health. Some clones in this sample may be carry-over from other donors' samples. The CDR3 runs from the conserved cysteine through the conserved F or W.

J gene	V gene	CDR3 protein
TRBJ2-7	TRBV7-2	CASSLEAAGGLYEQYF
TRBJ2-3	TRBV7-9	CASSLVGTSGPGGTDTQYF
TRBJ2-7	TRBV6-6	CASSEGPMYEQYF
TRBJ2-7	TRBV12-3/TRBV12-4	CASSLIGTTYYEQYF
TRBJ1-1	TRBV5-1	CASSLEGRHPNTEAFF
TRBJ2-3	TRBV6-2/TRBV6-3	CASRTTGLATDTQYF
TRBJ2-5	TRBV2	CASEPAGGRKFETQYF
TRBJ2-7	TRBV12-3/TRBV12-4	CASSLGRVEQYF
TRBJ2-3	TRBV7-3	CASSSVQGARDTQYF
TRBJ2-1	TRBV10-3	CAITETSGGPNEQFF
TRBJ2-7	TRBV29-1	CSVSTGHAYEQYF
TRBJ2-7	TRBV6-2/TRBV6-3	CASSYRGGAGYEQYF
TRBJ2-1	TRBV29-1	CSVEDVASGGWGEQFF
TRBJ2-1	TRBV20-1	CSASRTSGRYNEQFF
TRBJ2-2	TRBV20-1	CSAPNRDRVQPRELLF
TRBJ2-5	TRBV10-1	CASSESTVRGPLQETQYF
TRBJ2-7	TRBV6-5	CASSSSDRVYEQYF
TRBJ2-7	TRBV7-2	CASSFGAAGGYF
TRBJ1-2	TRBV10-3	CAIQDARHDGYTF